These 29 T cell receptor beta chains share one sample of origin, sequenced in a study of blood T cell repertoires in COVID-19. Assay used: immunoSEQ multiplex PCR; TCRdb lists only in-frame clones, some missing. This repertoire shows 250,000 to 350,000 clones, about nine tenths found once; its top ten account for 2.2%. Material: peripheral blood. These receptors were taken from a woman aged 45-60 years who had recovered from COVID-19.

The V and J genes are TRBV7-2 and TRBJ2-5, with 11 bases that match TRBD2. This CDR3 has 15 residues. Losses at the gene ends were 5 bases for V and 5 bases for J; bases not matched to a gene: 7. CDR1 and CDR2 (germline): SGHTA, FQGNSA. Here the CDR3 DNA reads TGTGCCAGCAGCCTTAGCGGGGGGGCCGGGGAGACCCAGTACTTC. It yields the protein CASSLSGGAGETQYF.

The rearrangement uses TRBV5-1 and TRBJ1-1, with 7 nucleotides matching TRBD1. Germline V CDR1 and CDR2: SGHRS, YFSETQ. The CDR3 runs to 16 residues. V shed 3 bases and J 0 bases; nucleotides not matched to a gene: 8. For the CDR3, the DNA is TGCGCCAGCAGCTCGGCTCGACAGGGAATGAACACTGAAGCTTTCTTT. Its translation is CASSSARQGMNTEAFF.

The V and J genes are TRBV4-2 and TRBJ2-2; 8 nucleotides agree with TRBD2. The V gene's germline CDR1 is LGHNA and CDR2 YNFKEQ. V lost 2 bases and J lost 5; bases outside the gene matches: 16. This CDR3 has 19 residues. The CDR3 coding sequence is TGTGCCAGCAGCCAATACGACCTGAGGAGCGGGAGCTTTACCGGGGAGCTGTTTTTT. Amino acids: CASSQYDLRSGSFTGELFF.

Notes on this clone: The junction departs from germline at one end; a sequencing error may be responsible. The chain employs TRBV7-7 and TRBJ2-2; possibly TRBD2 for D (5 bases). Per the germline V gene, CDR1 is SSHAT and CDR2 is FNYEAQ (reference sequence). CDR3 size: 16 residues. The CDR3 DNA reads as TGTGCTAGCAGCTTAGGCTCGGGGTTGGACACCGGGGAGCTGTTTTTT. Its protein is CASSLGSGLDTGELFF.

V usage is TRBV28 and J usage is TRBJ2-5, with 8 bases aligning to TRBD1. The CDR3 is 13 residues long. V shed 5 bases and J 2 bases; nucleotides not matched to a gene: 1. Germline V gene sequence: CDR1 MDHEN, CDR2 SYDVKM. CDR3 coding DNA: TGTGCCAGCAGTCAGGGGGCACAAGAGACCCAGTACTTC. It translates to CASSQGAQETQYF.

The rearrangement uses TRBV20-1 and TRBJ2-7; 10 bases map to TRBD2. Germline V lookup: CDR1 DFQATT, CDR2 SNEGSKA (reference sequence). V lost 3 bases, J lost 2 bases, and 4 bases stayed unmatched. The CDR3 loop spans 14 amino acids. CDR3 bases: TGCAGTGCTAGTGCTAGCGGGAGAGCCTACGAGCAGTACTTC. As protein: CSASASGRAYEQYF.

The chain combines TRBV6-5 with TRBJ2-4; D not certain. Germline values: CDR1 MNHEY, CDR2 SVGAGI. The V and J ends lost 10 bases and 13 bases respectively, with 17 bases between them. The CDR3 has 11 residues. CDR3 residues: CATRSSDGQYF. The CDR3 DNA reads TGTGCCACCCGGAGCTCTGACGGACAGTACTTC.

DNA for the CDR3: TGTGCCAGCAGTGACCCCGGGAGGCCACTCGATGGCTACACCTTC. This codes for CASSDPGRPLDGYTF. This chain connects TRBV6-4 to TRBJ1-2; no reliable D call. Germline V CDR1 and CDR2: MRHNA, SNTAGT. The ends were cut back, 2 bases at V and 6 bases at J, with 16 bases in the middle. There are 15 residues in the CDR3.

The genes are TRBV10-3 and TRBJ1-6, with TRBD1 as a possible D gene (5 bases). Trimming shortened V by 3 bases and J by 8 bases, and 11 bases separated the two germline ends. CDR1 ENHRY and CDR2 SYGVKD come from the germline V gene. The CDR3 extends over 14 amino acids. CDR3 bases: TGTGCCATCAGTGAAAGACAGAGAGATTCACCCCTCCACTTT. It encodes CAISERQRDSPLHF.

The chain has TRBV9 and TRBJ1-1, with D unresolved. CDR3 size: 15 residues. Trimming shortened V by 7 bases and J by 3 bases, and 19 bases separated the two germline ends. Germline V CDR1 and CDR2: SGDLS, YYNGEE. The CDR3 reads CASGSSPRRHTEAFF. The DNA of the CDR3 is TGTGCCAGCGGCTCTAGTCCTCGGAGGCACACTGAAGCTTTCTTT.

The chain employs TRBV24-1 and TRBJ2-2; no clear D. The J call may be in error: the DNA end matches TRBJ1-4 better. This CDR3 spans 11 amino acids. Germline lookup yields CDR1 KGHDR and CDR2 SFDVKD. In DNA form, the CDR3 reads TGTGCCACCAGCTCCCCGGGAAAACTGTTTTTT. This gives the protein CATSSPGKLFF.

The rearrangement uses TRBV30 and TRBJ2-7, with D possibly matching TRBD1 (5 bases). The CDR3 covers 12 residues. Trimming removed 5 bases from V and 2 bases from J, with 10 bases in between. Germline CDR1 reads GTSNPN; CDR2 reads SVGIG (reference sequence). The CDR3 DNA reads TGTGCCTGGCAAACAGGTCCCTACGAGCAGTACTTC. Translating gives CAWQTGPYEQYF.

The gene calls are TRBV18 and TRBJ1-2; D is ambiguous. Trimming took 3 bases from V and 8 from J, leaving 7 bases between them. Germline CDR1 reads KGHSH; CDR2 reads LQKENI. The CDR3 contains 11 residues. The CDR3 is CASSPGSGYTF. The CDR3 bases are TGTGCCAGCTCACCCGGGTCCGGCTACACCTTC.

The chain links TRBV9 to TRBJ2-3; TRBD1 is a possible D gene (5 bases). This CDR3 comprises 14 residues. Germline assignment: CDR1 SGDLS and CDR2 YYNGEE. Trimming removed 3 bases from V and 2 bases from J, with 10 bases in between. Here the CDR3 DNA reads TGTGCCAGCAGCGCTCAGGGATCCACAGATACGCAGTATTTT. Protein product: CASSAQGSTDTQYF.

This chain connects TRBV7-9 to TRBJ1-2, with D tentatively TRBD1 (5 bases). V dropped 5 bases and J dropped 8 bases, with 18 bases sitting between them. The CDR3 consists of 14 residues. Germline loops: CDR1 SEHNR, CDR2 FQNEAQ (reference sequence). In DNA form, the CDR3 reads TGTGCCAGCAGCCAAGCCGGAGGGGCTAGAGGCTACACCTTC. It specifies CASSQAGGARGYTF.

The CDR3 DNA is TGCGCCAGCAGCCAGGCCCGGGGCTACGAGCAGTACTTC. Translating gives CASSQARGYEQYF. V gene TRBV4-1 combines with J gene TRBJ2-7, with D maybe TRBD2 (5 bases). This CDR3 contains 13 residues. Looked up from germline, CDR1 is MGHRA and CDR2 is YSYEKL. The V end lost 3 bases, the J end lost 3 bases, and 9 bases lay between the germline ends.

The V and J genes are TRBV14 and TRBJ2-7; TRBD2 aligns across 7 bases. This CDR3 is 15 amino acids long. V trimming: 3 bases; J trimming: 4 bases; junction bases outside the gene matches: 9. The germline V gene encodes CDR1 SGHDN and CDR2 FVKESK. CDR3 protein: CASSHRDYHPYEQYF. CDR3 bases: TGTGCCAGCAGCCACCGGGACTACCATCCTTACGAGCAGTACTTC.

The rearrangement uses TRBV27 and TRBJ2-2, with D hard to call. Germline-derived CDR1 and CDR2 are MNHEY and SMNVEV (reference sequence). The CDR3 contains 13 residues. V lost 2 bases, J lost 4 bases, and 5 bases lay in between. CDR3 DNA: TGTGCCAGCAGTTTACTCGGCACCGGGGAGCTGTTTTTT. Encoded protein: CASSLLGTGELFF.

V gene TRBV7-9 combines with J gene TRBJ1-2; D not resolved. Per the germline V gene, CDR1 is SEHNR and CDR2 is FQNEAQ (reference sequence). This CDR3 contains 13 residues. Between the trimmed V and J ends, which lost 6 bases and 4 bases, there was a span of 12 bases. The CDR3 here is CASSEISTYGYTF. CDR3 nucleotides: TGTGCCAGCAGTGAAATCTCTACCTATGGCTACACCTTC.

The chain recombines TRBV5-6 with TRBJ1-1, with 8 bases fitting TRBD1. The CDR3 is 14 residues long. Germline V lookup: CDR1 SGHDT, CDR2 YYEEEE. V shed 4 bases and J 3 bases; nucleotides not matched to a gene: 5. The CDR3 is CASSQTGVYTEAFF. CDR3 nucleotide sequence: TGTGCCAGCAGCCAGACAGGGGTGTACACTGAAGCTTTCTTT.

This sequence joins TRBV7-2 and TRBJ2-3, with a possible D match to TRBD2 (5 bases). The CDR3 consists of 15 residues. Per germline, CDR1 SGHTA and CDR2 FQGNSA. The germline V and J ends were trimmed by 1 base and 2 bases, with 10 bases remaining between them. CDR3 DNA: TGTGCCAGCAGCTTAGGACTTGGACTCACAGATACGCAGTATTTT. It translates to CASSLGLGLTDTQYF. The entire variable domain, with the rest obtained from reference TRBV7-2 and TRBJ2-3, is as follows: GAGVSQSPSNKVTEKGKDVELRCDPISGHTALYWYRQSLGQGLEFLIYFQGNSAPDKSGLPSDRFSAERTGGSVSTLTIQRTQQEDSAVYLCASSLGLGLTDTQYFGPGTRLTVL.

The rearrangement joins TRBV11-2 to TRBJ1-1; D ambiguous. The CDR3 length is 16 residues. CDR1 is SGHAT and CDR2 is FQNNGV in the germline V gene. Trimming pared 5 bases from V and 4 bases from J, leaving 20 bases between. CDR3 sequence: CASSTRKWTGGTEAFF. The CDR3 coding sequence is TGTGCCAGCAGCACACGGAAATGGACGGGAGGCACTGAAGCTTTCTTT.

The chain links TRBV5-6 to TRBJ2-1, with D uncertain. Germline V CDR1 and CDR2: SGHDT, YYEEEE. The germline V and J ends were trimmed by 0 bases and 8 bases, with 21 bases remaining between them. The CDR3 has 17 residues. Here the CDR3 DNA reads TGTGCCAGCAGCTTGGAAACCCGCGGATCCTTTTGGGATGAGCAGTTCTTC. Residues: CASSLETRGSFWDEQFF.

The genes are TRBV6-5 and TRBJ1-2, with D tentatively TRBD1 (5 bases). The CDR3 is 13 amino acids. Germline-derived CDR1 and CDR2 are MNHEY and SVGAGI. V lost 7 bases and J lost 4, with 13 bases in between. CDR3 amino acids: CASTGLIGYGYTF. The DNA for the CDR3 is TGTGCCAGCACAGGGTTAATCGGCTATGGCTACACCTTC.

This sequence joins TRBV11-3 and TRBJ2-3; TRBD1 matches 9 bases. V lost 4 bases, J lost 0 bases, and 8 bases stayed unmatched. This CDR3 has 17 amino acids. The V gene's germline CDR1 is SGHNT and CDR2 YENEEA. The CDR3 coding sequence is TGTGCCAGCAGCTCCACTCGGGACAGGGCAAGCACAGATACGCAGTATTTT. Translation: CASSSTRDRASTDTQYF.

The chain's CDR3 is CASSVGLRGTNEKLFF. In nucleotides, the CDR3 is TGTGCCAGCAGCGTAGGGTTGCGGGGAACTAATGAAAAACTGTTTTTT. The J gene is TRBJ1-4, the V gene TRBV9, with unresolved D. Germline V gene sequence: CDR1 SGDLS, CDR2 YYNGEE. The CDR3 totals 16 residues. V lost 0 bases to trimming and J lost 1 base, with 10 bases between them.

This clone has just one count. CDR3 protein: CASTRTYNEQFF. The CDR3 DNA reads TGTGCCAGCACGAGGACCTACAATGAGCAGTTCTTC. The chain carries TRBV2 and TRBJ2-1, with D uncertain. Per germline, CDR1 SNHLY and CDR2 FYNNEI. V was pared by 7 bases and J by 2 bases, with 6 bases between. The CDR3 totals 12 residues.

V is TRBV2 and J is TRBJ2-7; the D gene is possibly TRBD2 (5 bases). Germline CDR1 reads SNHLY; CDR2 reads FYNNEI. Trimming shortened V by 7 bases and J by 3 bases, and 10 bases separated the two germline ends. The CDR3 extends over 12 amino acids. The CDR3 here is CASNEAGYEQYF. The DNA for the CDR3 is TGTGCCAGCAATGAGGCGGGCTACGAGCAGTACTTC.

The chain couples TRBV5-6 to TRBJ1-4; 7 bases are shared with TRBD1. V was clipped by 1 base and J by 6 bases; unmatched bases: 3. The CDR3 runs 14 residues. Germline V gene lookup returns CDR1 SGHDT and CDR2 YYEEEE. The CDR3 nucleotides read TGTGCCAGCAGCTTGAAGGGGGCGGATGAAAAACTGTTTTTT. It translates to CASSLKGADEKLFF.